The T cell receptor (beta chain) described here comes from a study of T cell clonotyping in hematopoietic cell transplantation. Whole-study context: Cytoreduction preceded collection of pretransplant recipient samples. Study-level points and caveats: At the given depth, recipient repertoires were over 95% de novo clonotypes. After transplant, recipient diversity fell while pathologically expanded clonotypes grew through day 180.

Described time point: recipient sample about 28 days before transplant, after cytoreduction. A word on this clone: The antigen is undetermined.

Clones were read by immunoSEQ multiplex PCR, and TCRdb kept only the in-frame ones, dropping some. The repertoire includes fewer than 100,000 clones, 96% of them detected once, and around 1.7% sits in the top ten. CDR3 length: 15 residues. The ends were cut back, 5 bases at V and 5 bases at J, with 18 bases in the middle. CDR1 and CDR2 from the germline V gene are SEHNR and FQNEAQ (reference sequence). The sequence was obtained from a woman aged 50 to 60 with acute myeloid leukemia. Some clones in this sample may be carry-over from other donors' samples. The chain couples TRBV7-9 to TRBJ2-5, with D perhaps matching TRBD1 (6 bases). The sample in question was peripheral blood mononuclear cells, obtained before stem cell transplant. As DNA, the CDR3 is TGTGCCAGCAGCCCAGGAAGGGGGAGTTGGGAGACCCAGTACTTC. This sequence encodes CASSPGRGSWETQYF.